A selection of T cell receptor beta chains follows, all from one sample in a study of cytomegalovirus exposure and HLA in healthy donors. Produced via immunoSEQ multiplex PCR; TCRdb's table is partial and in-frame only. The sample holds 120,000 or so clones, 70% to 90% seen once. Input material: PBMCs. These TCRs come from a woman between 25 and 40 years old in good health and CMV-seropositive. Each CDR3 is given with its conserved first and last residue. A D gene is named only where the DNA matches it firmly. Rows may omit the clone size; those that give it use once, few, many or a size class.

size	J	V	length	D	DNA	CDR3
NA	TRBJ2-2	TRBV11-3	15	NA	TGTGCCAGCAGCCCCGACCCGACGGGGGCCGGGGAGCTGTTTTTT	CASSPDPTGAGELFF
few	TRBJ1-6	TRBV30	15	TRBD1	TGTGCCTGGAGTGTGGCGGGACAGAGAAATTCACCCCTCCACTTT	CAWSVAGQRNSPLHF
NA	TRBJ1-5	TRBV28	18	NA	TGTGCCAGCAGTCCGGTTACTCCCTTCGATTATAGCAATCAGCCCCAGCATTTT	CASSPVTPFDYSNQPQHF
NA	TRBJ1-1	TRBV6-6	13	NA	TGTGCCAGCAGTTCCCAGGGGAGCGCTGAAGCTTTCTTT	CASSSQGSAEAFF
NA	TRBJ2-7	TRBV7-2	14	NA	TGTGCCAGCAGCTTAGGTGCAGTATCCTACGAGCAGTACTTC	CASSLGAVSYEQYF
NA	TRBJ2-3	TRBV7-2	16	TRBD2	TGTGCCAGCAGCTCGGGACTAGCGGGAGGCACAGATACGCAGTATTTT	CASSSGLAGGTDTQYF
once	TRBJ2-5	TRBV4-3	13	NA	TGCGCCAGCAGCGCGGGACTGCAAGAGACCCAGTACTTC	CASSAGLQETQYF
NA	TRBJ2-7	TRBV2	14	TRBD1	TGTGCCAGCAGTGTTGGGACAGGGAATTACGAGCAGTACTTC	CASSVGTGNYEQYF
NA	TRBJ2-2	TRBV6-5	13	TRBD1	TGTGCCAGCAATACAGGGGACACCGGGGAGCTGTTTTTT	CASNTGDTGELFF
NA	TRBJ2-7	TRBV7-3	15	TRBD2	TGTGCCAGCAGCTTAAGTCCTAGCGGGAGATACGAGCAGTACTTC	CASSLSPSGRYEQYF
NA	TRBJ1-1	TRBV4-3	14	NA	TGCGCCAGCAGCCAAGATCTCCGGAACACTGAAGCTTTCTTT	CASSQDLRNTEAFF
NA	TRBJ2-1	TRBV9	15	TRBD1	TGTGCCAGCAGCGTGGGGACAGGGTCCTACAATGAGCAGTTCTTC	CASSVGTGSYNEQFF
NA	TRBJ1-5	TRBV28	13	NA	TGTGCCAGCGGAAATCGGGGGGATCGGCCCCAGCATTTT	CASGNRGDRPQHF
once	TRBJ2-7	TRBV30	14	NA	TGTGCCTGGAGAAGGCAGGGTAGTTTATACGAGCAGTACTTC	CAWRRQGSLYEQYF
NA	TRBJ1-4	TRBV18	13	NA	TGTGCCAGCTCATACCAGGCTGCTGAAAAACTGTTTTTT	CASSYQAAEKLFF
NA	TRBJ1-1	TRBV5-4	14	TRBD1	TGTGCCAGCAGCTTGCAGGGGGCAGGGACTGAAGCTTTCTTT	CASSLQGAGTEAFF
NA	TRBJ2-1	TRBV2	15	TRBD2	TGTGCCAGCAGTGAAGCGATAGGACTAGTGAGTGAGCAGTTCTTC	CASSEAIGLVSEQFF
NA	TRBJ2-3	TRBV2	14	TRBD2	TGTGCCAGCAGTCTAGCGGGAGGAACAGATACGCAGTATTTT	CASSLAGGTDTQYF
NA	TRBJ1-2	TRBV25-1	14	NA	TGTGCCAGCAGTCCCGGGATTTACGAACGAGGCTACACCTTC	CASSPGIYERGYTF
NA	TRBJ1-2	TRBV30	13	TRBD1	TGTGCCTGGAGTTTGGGACAGAACTATGGCTACACCTTC	CAWSLGQNYGYTF
NA	TRBJ1-5	TRBV6-5	14	NA	TGCGCCAGCAGTTACGGGGGGAGCAATCAGCCCCAGCATTTT	CASSYGGSNQPQHF
NA	TRBJ2-1	TRBV5-1	13	NA	TGCGCCAGCAGCGACACAGGGTACAATGAGCAGTTCTTC	CASSDTGYNEQFF
NA	TRBJ2-7	TRBV7-9	14	TRBD2	TGTGCCAGCAGCCAAAGCGGGAGGTATAACGAGCAGTACTTC	CASSQSGRYNEQYF
few	TRBJ1-5	TRBV6-6	12	NA	TGTGCCAGCAGTGCGGTCGATCAGCCCCAGCATTTT	CASSAVDQPQHF
few	TRBJ1-2	TRBV9	16	TRBD1	TGTGCCAGCAGCGTAGCTACAGGTGGGGACAGGGTTGGCTACACCTTC	CASSVATGGDRVGYTF
NA	TRBJ2-3	TRBV6-5	14	TRBD1	TGTGCCAGCCGCGGGACAGGGGGCACAGATACGCAGTATTTT	CASRGTGGTDTQYF